This T cell receptor beta chain was recorded in a study of cytomegalovirus exposure and HLA in healthy donors. At the level of the study: Around 85 million unique TCR sequences came from HLA-typed donors in an early release.

The CDR3 contains 15 residues. V lost 0 bases, J lost 6 bases, and 4 bases stayed unmatched. CDR1 is MNHEY, CDR2 SVGAGI, per germline. With 60 Vbeta and 13 Jbeta primers, the PCR was carried out. TCRdb's table, derived via immunoSEQ multiplex PCR, lists solely in-frame clones and lacks some. The profile shows 150,000 to 200,000 clones, about 81% of them singletons. This clone was counted once. The antigen is undetermined. General observations from the study: Later analysis associated a missense DCLRE1C variant with TCR beta V- and J-gene trimming.

This TCR was sampled from a woman younger than 30 in good health and CMV-seronegative. The sequenced sample consisted of PBMCs. The V call is TRBV6-5, the J call TRBJ2-7; 11 bases align to TRBD2. CDR3 nucleotides: TGTGCCAGCAGTTACTCGACTAGCGGGAAGGGCGAGCAGTACTTC. Translated, it gives CASSYSTSGKGEQYF.